Listed below are T cell receptor beta chains from one sample, sequenced in a study of blood T cell repertoires in COVID-19. Profiling relied on immunoSEQ multiplex PCR, and the TCRdb table lists in-frame clones only, not all of them. The sample lists approximately 120,000 clones, more than 75% seen once, with about 5% in the top ten. Sequences were obtained from peripheral blood. Source of these receptors: a human donor in a cohort sampled during active COVID-19. CDR3s include the opening cysteine and the closing phenylalanine or tryptophan. The order of the fields is CDR3 protein, CDR3 DNA, CDR3 length, J gene, clone size, D gene, V gene. A D gene is named only where the DNA matches it firmly. The size of a clone is reported for some rows only, either as once, few or many, or as a class for expanded clones.

CDR3 protein: CASSLAVSSNYGYTF; CDR3 DNA: TGCGCCAGCAGCTTGGCGGTTAGTTCTAACTATGGCTACACCTTC; CDR3 length: 15; J gene: TRBJ1-2; clone size: NA; D gene: NA; V gene: TRBV5-1
CDR3 protein: CASSRDSFATNEKLFF; CDR3 DNA: TGTGCCAGTAGTCGGGACAGCTTTGCAACTAATGAAAAACTGTTTTTT; CDR3 length: 16; J gene: TRBJ1-4; clone size: NA; D gene: TRBD1; V gene: TRBV19
CDR3 protein: CASSLLRGRYEQYF; CDR3 DNA: TGTGCCAGCAGTCTTCTGAGGGGGAGATACGAGCAGTACTTC; CDR3 length: 14; J gene: TRBJ2-7; clone size: NA; D gene: NA; V gene: TRBV28
CDR3 protein: CASSIGNRKYYGYTF; CDR3 DNA: TGTGCCAGTAGTATAGGGAACAGGAAGTATTATGGCTACACCTTC; CDR3 length: 15; J gene: TRBJ1-2; clone size: NA; D gene: NA; V gene: TRBV19
CDR3 protein: CASSESRFPGTEAFF; CDR3 DNA: TGCGCCAGCAGCGAATCAAGGTTTCCGGGCACTGAAGCTTTCTTT; CDR3 length: 15; J gene: TRBJ1-1; clone size: NA; D gene: NA; V gene: TRBV5-1
CDR3 protein: CASSPRALDGEQFF; CDR3 DNA: TGTGCCAGCAGCCCTCGAGCGTTGGATGGTGAGCAGTTCTTC; CDR3 length: 14; J gene: TRBJ2-1; clone size: NA; D gene: NA; V gene: TRBV7-2
CDR3 protein: CASSLEGGTYEQYF; CDR3 DNA: TGTGCCAGCAGTCTAGAGGGGGGGACCTACGAGCAGTACTTC; CDR3 length: 14; J gene: TRBJ2-7; clone size: few; D gene: NA; V gene: TRBV2
CDR3 protein: CASSSTGSSYNEQFF; CDR3 DNA: TGCGCCAGCAGCTCTACAGGGAGCTCCTACAATGAGCAGTTCTTC; CDR3 length: 15; J gene: TRBJ2-1; clone size: NA; D gene: NA; V gene: TRBV5-1
CDR3 protein: CASSLSTSGSYEQYF; CDR3 DNA: TGCGCCAGCAGCTTGTCGACTAGCGGCTCCTACGAGCAGTACTTC; CDR3 length: 15; J gene: TRBJ2-7; clone size: NA; D gene: TRBD2; V gene: TRBV5-1
CDR3 protein: CASSRLGYTDTQYF; CDR3 DNA: TGTGCCAGCAGTCGACTAGGGTATACAGATACGCAGTATTTT; CDR3 length: 14; J gene: TRBJ2-3; clone size: few; D gene: NA; V gene: TRBV7-3
CDR3 protein: CASSLTRGQETEAFF; CDR3 DNA: TGTGCCAGCAGCTTGACCAGGGGGCAGGAGACTGAAGCTTTCTTT; CDR3 length: 15; J gene: TRBJ1-1; clone size: NA; D gene: TRBD1; V gene: TRBV7-2
CDR3 protein: CASSSEFRGLMDGYTF; CDR3 DNA: TGTGCCAGCAGCTCCGAATTCAGGGGGCTGATGGATGGCTACACCTTC; CDR3 length: 16; J gene: TRBJ1-2; clone size: NA; D gene: TRBD1; V gene: TRBV7-9
CDR3 protein: CSSWGRPGDQETQYF; CDR3 DNA: TGCAGCTCATGGGGCAGGCCAGGGGACCAAGAGACCCAGTACTTC; CDR3 length: 15; J gene: TRBJ2-5; clone size: NA; D gene: NA; V gene: TRBV29-1
CDR3 protein: CASSSPGLAGGPRREQFF; CDR3 DNA: TGCGCCAGCAGCTCCCCGGGACTAGCGGGAGGGCCAAGGCGGGAGCAGTTCTTC; CDR3 length: 18; J gene: TRBJ2-1; clone size: NA; D gene: TRBD2; V gene: TRBV5-1
CDR3 protein: CASSDGLLNLYEQYF; CDR3 DNA: TGTGCCAGCAGTGATGGACTACTAAACCTTTACGAGCAGTACTTC; CDR3 length: 15; J gene: TRBJ2-7; clone size: few; D gene: NA; V gene: TRBV6-1
CDR3 protein: CASSDLLRKETQYF; CDR3 DNA: TGTGCCAGCAGTGACTTGCTGAGAAAAGAGACCCAGTACTTC; CDR3 length: 14; J gene: TRBJ2-5; clone size: NA; D gene: NA; V gene: TRBV2
CDR3 protein: CASSHRGQGANEQFF; CDR3 DNA: TGTGCCAGCAGCCACCGGGGACAGGGGGCCAATGAGCAGTTCTTC; CDR3 length: 15; J gene: TRBJ2-1; clone size: NA; D gene: TRBD1; V gene: TRBV3-1/TRBV3-2
CDR3 protein: CASHHGGATFFGYTF; CDR3 DNA: TGTGCCAGCCATCACGGAGGGGCCACCTTCTTCGGCTACACCTTC; CDR3 length: 15; J gene: TRBJ1-2; clone size: NA; D gene: NA; V gene: TRBV28
CDR3 protein: CASSYLAENQETQYF; CDR3 DNA: TGTGCCAGCAGTTACCTAGCGGAAAACCAAGAGACCCAGTACTTC; CDR3 length: 15; J gene: TRBJ2-5; clone size: few; D gene: TRBD2; V gene: TRBV6-2/TRBV6-3
CDR3 protein: CASIRTGGIEAFF; CDR3 DNA: TGTGCCAGCATTCGGACAGGGGGGATTGAAGCTTTCTTT; CDR3 length: 13; J gene: TRBJ1-1; clone size: NA; D gene: TRBD1; V gene: TRBV2
CDR3 protein: CASSNGSYEQYF; CDR3 DNA: TGTGCCAGCAGTAATGGGAGTTACGAGCAGTACTTC; CDR3 length: 12; J gene: TRBJ2-7; clone size: NA; D gene: NA; V gene: TRBV6-2/TRBV6-3
CDR3 protein: CASRVMLGGRDSPLHF; CDR3 DNA: TGTGCCAGCAGAGTTATGCTAGGGGGCCGGGATTCACCCCTCCACTTT; CDR3 length: 16; J gene: TRBJ1-6; clone size: NA; D gene: TRBD1; V gene: TRBV27
CDR3 protein: CASSLAAGSGNTIYF; CDR3 DNA: TGTGCCAGCAGCTTGGCCGCAGGGTCTGGAAACACCATATATTTT; CDR3 length: 15; J gene: TRBJ1-3; clone size: NA; D gene: NA; V gene: TRBV5-4
CDR3 protein: CASSSTLAGAYEQYF; CDR3 DNA: TGTGCCAGCAGTTCTACTTTAGCGGGAGCCTACGAGCAGTACTTC; CDR3 length: 15; J gene: TRBJ2-7; clone size: NA; D gene: TRBD2; V gene: TRBV11-2
CDR3 protein: CASSVVGTGEQFF; CDR3 DNA: TGTGCCAGCAGCGTAGTAGGGACTGGTGAGCAGTTCTTC; CDR3 length: 13; J gene: TRBJ2-1; clone size: once; D gene: NA; V gene: TRBV9
CDR3 protein: CASSYRGNYNEQFF; CDR3 DNA: TGTGCCAGCAGTTACAGGGGCAATTACAATGAGCAGTTCTTC; CDR3 length: 14; J gene: TRBJ2-1; clone size: NA; D gene: NA; V gene: TRBV6-5
CDR3 protein: CAWNLGLPIYGYTF; CDR3 DNA: TGTGCCTGGAATCTTGGGCTGCCAATCTATGGCTACACCTTC; CDR3 length: 14; J gene: TRBJ1-2; clone size: NA; D gene: NA; V gene: TRBV30
CDR3 protein: CASLRDRGTDTQYF; CDR3 DNA: TGTGCCAGCCTCCGCGACAGGGGAACAGATACGCAGTATTTT; CDR3 length: 14; J gene: TRBJ2-3; clone size: NA; D gene: TRBD1; V gene: TRBV2
CDR3 protein: CASSSGAQGALRNTIYF; CDR3 DNA: TGTGCCAGCAGCTCCGGGGCCCAGGGGGCGCTCAGAAACACCATATATTTT; CDR3 length: 17; J gene: TRBJ1-3; clone size: few; D gene: TRBD1; V gene: TRBV7-9
CDR3 protein: CATTSGLGYFEQFF; CDR3 DNA: TGTGCCACTACGTCGGGTTTGGGTTACTTTGAGCAGTTCTTC; CDR3 length: 14; J gene: TRBJ2-1; clone size: NA; D gene: NA; V gene: TRBV27
CDR3 protein: CASSMVPGGQSNQPQHF; CDR3 DNA: TGTGCCAGTAGTATGGTCCCCGGAGGACAGAGCAATCAGCCCCAGCATTTT; CDR3 length: 17; J gene: TRBJ1-5; clone size: once; D gene: NA; V gene: TRBV19
CDR3 protein: CATSDPKTVDTQYF; CDR3 DNA: TGTGCCACCAGTGACCCTAAGACTGTAGATACGCAGTATTTT; CDR3 length: 14; J gene: TRBJ2-3; clone size: NA; D gene: NA; V gene: TRBV24-1
CDR3 protein: CASSFSSGLLNEQFF; CDR3 DNA: TGTGCCAGCAGTTTTTCTAGCGGCCTTCTAAATGAGCAGTTCTTC; CDR3 length: 15; J gene: TRBJ2-1; clone size: NA; D gene: TRBD2; V gene: TRBV27
CDR3 protein: CASSESRGAYEQYF; CDR3 DNA: TGTGCCAGCAGTGAGAGCCGGGGAGCATACGAGCAGTACTTC; CDR3 length: 14; J gene: TRBJ2-7; clone size: NA; D gene: NA; V gene: TRBV6-1
CDR3 protein: CAWSGLSGSSYNEQFF; CDR3 DNA: TGTGCCTGGAGTGGTCTCAGCGGGAGCTCCTACAATGAGCAGTTCTTC; CDR3 length: 16; J gene: TRBJ2-1; clone size: NA; D gene: TRBD2; V gene: TRBV30
CDR3 protein: CASSLRQGNTGELFF; CDR3 DNA: TGTGCCAGCAGCTTGAGGCAGGGAAACACCGGGGAGCTGTTTTTT; CDR3 length: 15; J gene: TRBJ2-2; clone size: NA; D gene: NA; V gene: TRBV5-6
CDR3 protein: CASSWSRLTNQPQHF; CDR3 DNA: TGTGCCAGCAGCTGGTCCAGGCTTACTAATCAGCCCCAGCATTTT; CDR3 length: 15; J gene: TRBJ1-5; clone size: NA; D gene: NA; V gene: TRBV5-6
CDR3 protein: CASSEGGLNYGYTF; CDR3 DNA: TGTGCCAGCAGCGAAGGGGGCCTTAACTATGGCTACACCTTC; CDR3 length: 14; J gene: TRBJ1-2; clone size: NA; D gene: TRBD1; V gene: TRBV7-9
CDR3 protein: CASSLVSSGRPRDTQYF; CDR3 DNA: TGTGCCAGCAGCTTAGTTTCTAGCGGGAGGCCTCGAGATACGCAGTATTTT; CDR3 length: 17; J gene: TRBJ2-3; clone size: NA; D gene: TRBD2; V gene: TRBV11-2
CDR3 protein: CASSAAGRMNTEAFF; CDR3 DNA: TGTGCCAGCAGCGCGGCGGGACGGATGAACACTGAAGCTTTCTTT; CDR3 length: 15; J gene: TRBJ1-1; clone size: NA; D gene: NA; V gene: TRBV27
CDR3 protein: CASSLGGPGDQPQHF; CDR3 DNA: TGCGCCAGCAGCTTGGGAGGGCCGGGAGATCAGCCCCAGCATTTT; CDR3 length: 15; J gene: TRBJ1-5; clone size: NA; D gene: NA; V gene: TRBV5-1
CDR3 protein: CASSSPTGGKGSEQFF; CDR3 DNA: TGTGCCAGCAGCTCCCCTACAGGGGGAAAGGGTTCAGAGCAGTTCTTC; CDR3 length: 16; J gene: TRBJ2-1; clone size: many; D gene: TRBD1; V gene: TRBV2
CDR3 protein: CALSGLAGTRDTQYF; CDR3 DNA: TGTGCCTTATCCGGACTAGCGGGAACGAGAGATACGCAGTATTTT; CDR3 length: 15; J gene: TRBJ2-3; clone size: NA; D gene: TRBD2; V gene: TRBV30
CDR3 protein: CACYRVRVNTEAFF; CDR3 DNA: TGTGCCTGTTACAGGGTTCGGGTGAACACTGAAGCTTTCTTT; CDR3 length: 14; J gene: TRBJ1-1; clone size: NA; D gene: NA; V gene: TRBV7-7
CDR3 protein: CASSAGLADTGELFF; CDR3 DNA: TGCGCCAGCAGTGCCGGACTAGCTGACACCGGGGAGCTGTTTTTT; CDR3 length: 15; J gene: TRBJ2-2; clone size: NA; D gene: TRBD2; V gene: TRBV10-1
CDR3 protein: CASSRTGQVSGNTIYF; CDR3 DNA: TGTGCCAGTAGTAGGACAGGACAAGTCTCTGGAAACACCATATATTTT; CDR3 length: 16; J gene: TRBJ1-3; clone size: NA; D gene: TRBD1; V gene: TRBV19